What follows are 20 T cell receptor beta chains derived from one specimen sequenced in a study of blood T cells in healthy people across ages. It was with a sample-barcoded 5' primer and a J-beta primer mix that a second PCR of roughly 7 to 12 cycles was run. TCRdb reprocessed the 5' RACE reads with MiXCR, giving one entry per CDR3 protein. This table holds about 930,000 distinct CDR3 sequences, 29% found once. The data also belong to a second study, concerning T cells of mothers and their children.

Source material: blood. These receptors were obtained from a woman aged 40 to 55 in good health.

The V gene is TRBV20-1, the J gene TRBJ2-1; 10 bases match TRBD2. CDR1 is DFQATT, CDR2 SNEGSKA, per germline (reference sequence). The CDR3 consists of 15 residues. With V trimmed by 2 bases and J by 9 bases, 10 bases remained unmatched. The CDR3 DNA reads TGCAGTGCTAGAACTAGCGGGGCGGTCATCGGTGAGCAGTTCTTC. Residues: CSARTSGAVIGEQFF.

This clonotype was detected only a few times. The CDR3 loop is CASSLWTVQETQYF. The CDR3 coding sequence is TGTGCCAGCAGCTTGTGGACAGTTCAAGAGACCCAGTACTTC. This sequence joins TRBV7-9 and TRBJ2-5; D is perhaps TRBD1 (6 bases). V dropped 3 bases and J dropped 2 bases, with 10 bases sitting between them. Germline V gene lookup returns CDR1 SEHNR and CDR2 FQNEAQ (reference sequence). The CDR3 spans 14 residues.

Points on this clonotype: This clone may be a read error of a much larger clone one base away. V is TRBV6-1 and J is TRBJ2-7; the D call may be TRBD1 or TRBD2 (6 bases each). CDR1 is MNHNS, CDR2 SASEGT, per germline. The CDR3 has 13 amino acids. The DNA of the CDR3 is TGTGCCAGCAGGGAAGGGGGGTCCCACGAGCAGTACTTC. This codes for CASREGGSHEQYF.

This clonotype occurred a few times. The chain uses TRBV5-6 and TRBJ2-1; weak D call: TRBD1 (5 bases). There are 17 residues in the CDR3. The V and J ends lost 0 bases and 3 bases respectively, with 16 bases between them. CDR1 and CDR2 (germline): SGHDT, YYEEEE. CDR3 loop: CASSLVTTDERYNEQFF. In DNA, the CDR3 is TGTGCCAGCAGCTTGGTGACGACAGACGAACGCTACAATGAGCAGTTCTTC.

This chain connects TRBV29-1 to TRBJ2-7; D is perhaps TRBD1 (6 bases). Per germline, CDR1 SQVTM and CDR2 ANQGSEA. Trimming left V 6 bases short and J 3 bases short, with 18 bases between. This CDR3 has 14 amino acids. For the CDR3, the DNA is TGCAGCGTAATGAAGCCAGGGGAGTTCTACGAGCAGTACTTC. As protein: CSVMKPGEFYEQYF.

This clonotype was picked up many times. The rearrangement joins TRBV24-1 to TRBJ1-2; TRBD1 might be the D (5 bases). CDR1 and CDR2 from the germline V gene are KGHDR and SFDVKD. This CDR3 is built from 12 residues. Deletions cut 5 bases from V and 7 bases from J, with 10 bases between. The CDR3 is CATSVEGTGYTF. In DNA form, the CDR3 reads TGTGCCACCAGTGTCGAAGGGACTGGCTACACCTTC.

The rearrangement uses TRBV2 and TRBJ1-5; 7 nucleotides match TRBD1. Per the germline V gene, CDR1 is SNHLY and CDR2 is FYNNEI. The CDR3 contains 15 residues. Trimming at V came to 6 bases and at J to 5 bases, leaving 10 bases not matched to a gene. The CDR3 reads CASSRMTGSDQPQHF. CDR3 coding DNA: TGTGCCAGCAGCCGAATGACAGGGTCAGATCAGCCCCAGCATTTT.

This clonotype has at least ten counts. For the CDR3, the DNA is TGTGCCAGCAGTGTCAGCGCGGGCTACACCTTC. This translates into CASSVSAGYTF. The chain carries TRBV25-1 and TRBJ1-2; D not certain. V was trimmed by 4 bases and J by 8 bases, leaving 8 bases between them. Looked up from germline, CDR1 is MGHDK and CDR2 is SYGVNS. The length of the CDR3 is 11 residues.

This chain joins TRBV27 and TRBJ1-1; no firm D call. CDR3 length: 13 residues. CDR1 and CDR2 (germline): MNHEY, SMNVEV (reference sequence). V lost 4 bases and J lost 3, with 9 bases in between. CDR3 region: CASSSQRDTEAFF. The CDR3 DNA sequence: TGTGCCAGCAGTTCCCAGAGGGACACTGAAGCTTTCTTT.

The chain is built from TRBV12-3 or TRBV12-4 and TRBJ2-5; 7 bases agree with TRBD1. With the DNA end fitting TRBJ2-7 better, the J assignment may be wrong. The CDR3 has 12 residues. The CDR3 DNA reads TGTGCCAGCAAGGGGGCGCGGTACGAGCAGTACTTC. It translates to CASKGARYEQYF.

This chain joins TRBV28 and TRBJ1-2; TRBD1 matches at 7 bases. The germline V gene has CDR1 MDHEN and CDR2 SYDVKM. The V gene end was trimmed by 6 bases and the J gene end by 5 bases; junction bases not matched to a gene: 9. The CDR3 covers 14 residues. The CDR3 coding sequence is TGTGCCAGCAGGGCGCCGGGACAGAGATATGGCTACACCTTC. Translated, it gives CASRAPGQRYGYTF.

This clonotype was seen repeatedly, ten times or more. CDR3 bases: TGTGCCAGCAGTTTACGACCCTACGAGCAGTACTTC. It translates to CASSLRPYEQYF. The chain employs TRBV28 and TRBJ2-7, with D unclear. The V gene's germline CDR1 is MDHEN and CDR2 SYDVKM. V was cut by 2 bases and J by 2 bases, with 4 bases left in between. The CDR3 loop spans 12 amino acids.

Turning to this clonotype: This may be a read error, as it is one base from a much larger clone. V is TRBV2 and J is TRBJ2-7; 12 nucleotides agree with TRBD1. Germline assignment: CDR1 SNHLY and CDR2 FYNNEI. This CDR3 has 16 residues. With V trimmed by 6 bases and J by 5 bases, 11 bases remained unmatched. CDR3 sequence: CASSPTPGTGGHEQYF. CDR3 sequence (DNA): TGTGCCAGCAGCCCAACCCCCGGGACAGGGGGCCACGAGCAGTACTTC. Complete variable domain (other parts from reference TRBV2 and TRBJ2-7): EPEVTQTPSHQVTQMGQEVILRCVPISNHLYFYWYRQILGQKVEFLVSFYNNEISEKSEIFDDQFSVERPDGSNFTLKIRSTKLEDSAMYFCASSPTPGTGGHEQYFGPGTRLTVT.

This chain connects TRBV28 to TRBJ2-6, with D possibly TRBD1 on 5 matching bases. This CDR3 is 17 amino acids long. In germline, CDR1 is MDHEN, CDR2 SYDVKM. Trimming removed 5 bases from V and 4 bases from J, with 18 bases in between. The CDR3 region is CASSLNLQASGANVLTF. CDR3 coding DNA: TGTGCCAGCAGTCTAAATCTACAGGCGTCCGGGGCCAACGTCCTGACTTTC.

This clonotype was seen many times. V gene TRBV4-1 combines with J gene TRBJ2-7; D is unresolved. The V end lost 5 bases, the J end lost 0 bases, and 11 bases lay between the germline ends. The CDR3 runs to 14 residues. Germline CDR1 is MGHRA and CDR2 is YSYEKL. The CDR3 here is CASSSLGNSYEQYF. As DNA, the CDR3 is TGCGCCAGCAGCTCCCTTGGTAACTCCTACGAGCAGTACTTC.

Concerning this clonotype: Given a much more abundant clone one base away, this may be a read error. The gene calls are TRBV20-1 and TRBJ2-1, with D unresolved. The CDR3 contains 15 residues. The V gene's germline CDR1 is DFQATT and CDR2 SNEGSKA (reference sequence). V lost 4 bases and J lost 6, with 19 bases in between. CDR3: CSATSSTATCNEQFF. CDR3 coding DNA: TGCAGTGCTACTAGTTCGACGGCCACATGCAATGAGCAGTTCTTC.

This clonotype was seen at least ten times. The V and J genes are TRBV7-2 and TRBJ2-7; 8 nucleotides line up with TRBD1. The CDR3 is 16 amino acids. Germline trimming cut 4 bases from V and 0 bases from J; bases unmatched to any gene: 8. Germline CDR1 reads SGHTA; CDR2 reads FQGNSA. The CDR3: CASSSPTGATSYEQYF. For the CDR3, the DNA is TGTGCCAGCAGCTCCCCGACAGGGGCGACCTCCTACGAGCAGTACTTC.

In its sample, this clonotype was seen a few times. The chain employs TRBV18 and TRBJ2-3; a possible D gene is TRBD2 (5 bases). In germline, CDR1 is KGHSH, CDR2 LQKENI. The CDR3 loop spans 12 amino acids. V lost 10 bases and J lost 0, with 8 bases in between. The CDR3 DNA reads TGTGCCACCGGGGAGAGCACAGATACGCAGTATTTT. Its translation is CATGESTDTQYF.

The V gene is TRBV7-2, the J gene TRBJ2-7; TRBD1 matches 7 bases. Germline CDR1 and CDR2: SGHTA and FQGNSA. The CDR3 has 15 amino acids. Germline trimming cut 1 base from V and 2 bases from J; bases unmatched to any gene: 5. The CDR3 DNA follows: TGTGCCAGCAGCTTAGAAGACAGGGCCACCTACGAGCAGTACTTC. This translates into CASSLEDRATYEQYF.

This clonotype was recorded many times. The CDR3 loop reads CASSLDASNEQFF. The CDR3 coding sequence is TGTGCCAGCAGCTTAGATGCGTCCAATGAGCAGTTCTTC. The chain has TRBV7-9 and TRBJ2-1; D is ambiguous. Germline CDR1 SEHNR, CDR2 FQNEAQ (reference sequence). Trimming took 1 base from V and 6 from J, leaving 7 bases between them. The CDR3 is 13 amino acids.